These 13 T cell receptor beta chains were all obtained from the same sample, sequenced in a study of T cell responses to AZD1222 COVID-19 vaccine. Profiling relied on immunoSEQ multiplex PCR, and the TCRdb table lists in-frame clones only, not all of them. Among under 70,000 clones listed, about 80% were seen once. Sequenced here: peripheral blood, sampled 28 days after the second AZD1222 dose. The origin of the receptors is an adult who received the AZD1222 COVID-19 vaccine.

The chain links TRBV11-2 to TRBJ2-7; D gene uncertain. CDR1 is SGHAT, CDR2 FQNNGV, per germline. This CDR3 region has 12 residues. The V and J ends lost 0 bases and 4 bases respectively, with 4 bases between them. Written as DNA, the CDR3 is TGTGCCAGCAGCTTAGAGAGGTACGAGCAGTACTTC. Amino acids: CASSLERYEQYF.

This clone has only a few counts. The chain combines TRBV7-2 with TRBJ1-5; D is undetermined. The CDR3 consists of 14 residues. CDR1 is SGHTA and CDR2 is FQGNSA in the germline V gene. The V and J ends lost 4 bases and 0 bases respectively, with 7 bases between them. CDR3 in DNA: TGTGCCAGCAGCTCAATGAATAGCAATCAGCCCCAGCATTTT. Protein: CASSSMNSNQPQHF.

The CDR3 protein is CASLPGQGHQPQHF. Written as DNA, the CDR3 is TGTGCCAGCTTGCCGGGACAAGGTCATCAGCCCCAGCATTTT. This chain joins TRBV6-6 and TRBJ1-5; possible D gene TRBD1, 6 bases. The germline V and J ends were trimmed by 8 bases and 5 bases, with 16 bases remaining between them. The germline V gene has CDR1 MNHNY and CDR2 SVGAGI (reference sequence). The CDR3 runs 14 residues.

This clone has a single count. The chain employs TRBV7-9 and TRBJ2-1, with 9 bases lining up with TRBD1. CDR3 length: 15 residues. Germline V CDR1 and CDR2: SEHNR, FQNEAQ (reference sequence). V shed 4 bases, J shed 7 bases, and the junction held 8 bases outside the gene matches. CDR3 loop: CASSSVGQGTNEQFF. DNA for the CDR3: TGTGCCAGCAGCTCCGTAGGACAGGGGACGAATGAGCAGTTCTTC.

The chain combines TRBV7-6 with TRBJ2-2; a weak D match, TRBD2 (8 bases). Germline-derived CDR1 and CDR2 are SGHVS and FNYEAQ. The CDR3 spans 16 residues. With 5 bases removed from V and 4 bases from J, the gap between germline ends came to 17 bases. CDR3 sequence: CASSPGGSGVTGELFF. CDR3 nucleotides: TGTGCCAGCAGCCCAGGGGGTAGCGGGGTCACCGGGGAGCTGTTTTTT.

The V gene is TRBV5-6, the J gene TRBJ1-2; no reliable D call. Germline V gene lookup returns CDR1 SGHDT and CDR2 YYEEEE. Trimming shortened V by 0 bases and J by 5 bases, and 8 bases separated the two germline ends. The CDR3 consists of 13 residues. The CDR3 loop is CASSLGVGYGYTF. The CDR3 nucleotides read TGTGCCAGCAGCTTGGGCGTTGGATATGGCTACACCTTC.

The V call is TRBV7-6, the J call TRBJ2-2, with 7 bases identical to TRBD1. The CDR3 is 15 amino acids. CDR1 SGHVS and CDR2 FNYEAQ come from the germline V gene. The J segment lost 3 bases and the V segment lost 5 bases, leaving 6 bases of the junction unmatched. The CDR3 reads CASSVGDSYTGELFF. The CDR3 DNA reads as TGTGCCAGCAGCGTAGGGGACAGCTACACCGGGGAGCTGTTTTTT. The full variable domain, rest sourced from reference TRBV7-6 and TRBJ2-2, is GAGVSQSPRYKVTKRGQDVALRCDPISGHVSLYWYRQALGQGPEFLTYFNYEAQQDKSGLPNDRFSAERPEGSISTLTIQRTEQRDSAMYRCASSVGDSYTGELFFGEGSRLTVL.

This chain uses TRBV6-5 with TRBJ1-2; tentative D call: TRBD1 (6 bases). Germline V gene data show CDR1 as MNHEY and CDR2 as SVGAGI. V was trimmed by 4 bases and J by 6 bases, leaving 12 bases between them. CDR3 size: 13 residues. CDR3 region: CASSFRQDNGYTF. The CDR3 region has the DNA TGTGCCAGCAGTTTCCGACAGGATAATGGCTACACCTTC.

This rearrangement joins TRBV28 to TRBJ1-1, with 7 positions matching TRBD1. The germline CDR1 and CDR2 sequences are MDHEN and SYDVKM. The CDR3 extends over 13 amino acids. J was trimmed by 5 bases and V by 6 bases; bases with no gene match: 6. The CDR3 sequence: CASSLQGGTEAFF. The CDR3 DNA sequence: TGTGCCAGCAGCCTCCAGGGGGGTACTGAAGCTTTCTTT.

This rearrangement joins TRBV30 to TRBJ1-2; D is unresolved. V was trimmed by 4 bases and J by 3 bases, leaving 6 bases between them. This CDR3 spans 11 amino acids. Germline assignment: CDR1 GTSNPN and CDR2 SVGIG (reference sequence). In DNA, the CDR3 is TGTGCCTGGACCGACCACTATGGCTACACCTTC. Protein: CAWTDHYGYTF.

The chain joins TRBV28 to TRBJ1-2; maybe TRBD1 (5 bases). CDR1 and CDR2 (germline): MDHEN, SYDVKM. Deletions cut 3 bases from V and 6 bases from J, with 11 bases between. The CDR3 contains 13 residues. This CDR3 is CASSFSGFNGYTF. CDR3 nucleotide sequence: TGTGCCAGCAGTTTTTCAGGGTTCAATGGCTACACCTTC.

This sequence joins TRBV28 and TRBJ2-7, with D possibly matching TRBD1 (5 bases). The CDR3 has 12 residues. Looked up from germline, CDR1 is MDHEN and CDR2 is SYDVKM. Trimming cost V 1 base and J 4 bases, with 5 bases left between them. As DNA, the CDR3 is TGTGCCAGCAGTTTATCAGGGTACGAGCAGTACGTC. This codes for CASSLSGYEQYV.

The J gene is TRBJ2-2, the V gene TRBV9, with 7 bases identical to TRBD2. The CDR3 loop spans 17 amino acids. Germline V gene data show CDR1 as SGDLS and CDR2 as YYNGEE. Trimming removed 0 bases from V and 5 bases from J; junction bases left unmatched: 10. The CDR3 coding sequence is TGTGCCAGCAGCGTAGTATCGGCGGGAGCAAGTACCGGGGAGCTGTTTTTT. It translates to CASSVVSAGASTGELFF.